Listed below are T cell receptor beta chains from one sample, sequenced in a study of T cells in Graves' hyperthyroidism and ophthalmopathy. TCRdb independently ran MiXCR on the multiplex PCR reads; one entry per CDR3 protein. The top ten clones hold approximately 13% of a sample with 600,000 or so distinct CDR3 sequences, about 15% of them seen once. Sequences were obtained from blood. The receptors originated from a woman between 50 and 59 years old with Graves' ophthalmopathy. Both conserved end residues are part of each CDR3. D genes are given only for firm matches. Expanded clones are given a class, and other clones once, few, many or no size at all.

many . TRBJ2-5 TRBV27 CASSLWSGPKETQYF TGTGCCAGCAGTTTGTGGTCAGGGCCTAAGGAGACCCAGTACTTC
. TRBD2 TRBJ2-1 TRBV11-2 CASSLGLPVSGRDPYNEQFF TGTGCCAGCAGCTTAGGTCTCCCCGTTAGCGGGAGGGATCCTTACAATGAGCAGTTCTTC
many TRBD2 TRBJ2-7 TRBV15 CATSRVTPGLAGGRYEQYF TGTGCCACCAGCAGAGTGACTCCGGGACTAGCGGGAGGGCGGTACGAGCAGTACTTC
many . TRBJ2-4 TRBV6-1 CASSGLAKNIQYF TGTGCCAGCTCCGGACTAGCCAAAAACATTCAGTACTTC
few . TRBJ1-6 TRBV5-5 CASSLTSRIGLHF TGTGCCAGCAGCCTGACCTCCCGGATCGGCCTCCACTTT
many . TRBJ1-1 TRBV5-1 CASSLETGLNTEAFF TGCGCCAGCAGCTTGGAGACAGGACTGAACACTGAAGCTTTCTTT
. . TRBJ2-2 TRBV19 CASSIRGGTGELFF TGTGCCAGTAGTATCCGGGGTGGCACCGGGGAGCTGTTTTTT
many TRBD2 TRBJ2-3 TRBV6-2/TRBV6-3 CASSYDGTSGRARRDTQYF TGTGCCAGCAGTTACGATGGGACTAGCGGGAGGGCCCGGAGAGATACGCAGTATTTT
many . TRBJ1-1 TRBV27 CASSKRNTEAFF TGTGCCAGCAGCAAGAGGAACACTGAAGCTTTCTTT
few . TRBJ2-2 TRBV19 CASSGYSGNTGELFF TGTGCCAGTAGTGGTTACTCCGGAAACACCGGGGAGCTGTTTTTT
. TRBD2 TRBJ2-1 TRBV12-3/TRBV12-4 CANTKAGIGNEQFF TGTGCCAACACTAAAGCGGGAATAGGTAATGAGCAGTTCTTC
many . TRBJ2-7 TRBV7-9 CASSLEAGAYSYEQYF TGTGCCAGCAGCTTAGAGGCAGGGGCTTACTCCTACGAGCAGTACTTC